This T cell receptor beta chain appears in the sequencing data of a study of a mutant IDH1 vaccine in newly diagnosed glioma. Background on the study: At weeks 1, 3, 5, 7, 11, 15, 19 and 23, patients received a vaccination, eight in all. Vaccines began 4-6 weeks after radiotherapy alone, or with temozolomide cycles.

On this clone: Its specificity is not known.

Regarding time point: week 5, during vaccination. Every vaccine dose comprised 300 ug of mutant IDH1 20-mer peptide plus topical imiquimod. Here immunoSEQ multiplex PCR was the method, and the copy in TCRdb shows in-frame clones only, minus some. The sample includes some 33,000 clones, over 50% of them seen just once. Unmatched junction bases numbered 7, after V lost 4 bases and J lost 8 bases. The CDR3 extends over 14 amino acids. Germline CDR1 and CDR2: MGHDK and SYGVNS. The sample was PBMCs, taken from a glioma patient whose treatment included an IDH1 peptide vaccine. This chain connects TRBV25-1 to TRBJ1-2; TRBD1 matches at 10 bases. The origin of this receptor is a woman under 30 with glioma. The chain's CDR3 is CASSGGGQGIGYTF. The DNA of the CDR3 is TGTGCCAGCAGTGGAGGGGGACAGGGGATAGGCTACACCTTC.